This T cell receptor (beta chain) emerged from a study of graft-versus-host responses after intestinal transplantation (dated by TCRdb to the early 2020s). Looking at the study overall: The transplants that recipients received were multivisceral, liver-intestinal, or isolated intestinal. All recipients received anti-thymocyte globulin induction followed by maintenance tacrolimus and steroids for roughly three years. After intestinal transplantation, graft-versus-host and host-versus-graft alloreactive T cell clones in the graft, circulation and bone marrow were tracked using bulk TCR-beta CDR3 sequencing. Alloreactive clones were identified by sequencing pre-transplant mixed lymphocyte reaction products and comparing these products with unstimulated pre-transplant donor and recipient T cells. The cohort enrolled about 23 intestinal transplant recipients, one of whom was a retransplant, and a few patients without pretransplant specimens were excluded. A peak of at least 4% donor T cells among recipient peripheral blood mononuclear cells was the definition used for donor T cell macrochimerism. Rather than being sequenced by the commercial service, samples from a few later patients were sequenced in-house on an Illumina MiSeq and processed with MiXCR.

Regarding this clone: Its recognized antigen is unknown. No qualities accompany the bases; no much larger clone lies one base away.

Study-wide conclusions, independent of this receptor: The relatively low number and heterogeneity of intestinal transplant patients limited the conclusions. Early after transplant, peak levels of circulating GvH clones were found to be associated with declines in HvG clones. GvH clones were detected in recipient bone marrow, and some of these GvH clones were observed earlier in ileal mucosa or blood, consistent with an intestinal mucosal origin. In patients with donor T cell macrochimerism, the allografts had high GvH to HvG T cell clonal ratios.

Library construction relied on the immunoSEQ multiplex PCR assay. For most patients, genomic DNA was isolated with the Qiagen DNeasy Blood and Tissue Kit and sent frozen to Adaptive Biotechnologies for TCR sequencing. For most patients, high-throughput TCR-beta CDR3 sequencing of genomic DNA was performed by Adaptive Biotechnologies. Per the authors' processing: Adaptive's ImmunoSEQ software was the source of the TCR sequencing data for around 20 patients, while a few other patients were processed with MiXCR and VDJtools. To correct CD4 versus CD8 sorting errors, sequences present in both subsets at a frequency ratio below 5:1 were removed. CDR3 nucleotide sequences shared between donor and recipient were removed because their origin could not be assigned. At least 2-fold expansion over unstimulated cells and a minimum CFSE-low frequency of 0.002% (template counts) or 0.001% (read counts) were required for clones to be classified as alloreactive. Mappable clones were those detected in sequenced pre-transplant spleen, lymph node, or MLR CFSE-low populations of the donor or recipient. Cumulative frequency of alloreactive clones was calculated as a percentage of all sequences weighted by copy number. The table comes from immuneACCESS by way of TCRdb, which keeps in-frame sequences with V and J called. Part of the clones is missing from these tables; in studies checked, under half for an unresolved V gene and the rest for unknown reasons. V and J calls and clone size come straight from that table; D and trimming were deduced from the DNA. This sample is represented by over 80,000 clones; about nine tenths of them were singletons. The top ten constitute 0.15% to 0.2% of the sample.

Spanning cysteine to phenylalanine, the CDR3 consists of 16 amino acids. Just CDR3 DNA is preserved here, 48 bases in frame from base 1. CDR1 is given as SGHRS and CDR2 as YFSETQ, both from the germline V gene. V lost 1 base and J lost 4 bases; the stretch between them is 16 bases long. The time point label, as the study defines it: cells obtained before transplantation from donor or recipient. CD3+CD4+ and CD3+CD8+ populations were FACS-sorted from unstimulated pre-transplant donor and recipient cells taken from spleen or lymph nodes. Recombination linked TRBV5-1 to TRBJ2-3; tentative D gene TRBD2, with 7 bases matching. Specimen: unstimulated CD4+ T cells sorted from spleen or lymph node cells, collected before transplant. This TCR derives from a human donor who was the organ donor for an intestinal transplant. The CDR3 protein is CASSLLRGGGSDTQYF. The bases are TGCGCCAGCAGCTTGCTACGGGGAGGGGGTTCAGATACGCAGTATTTT.